This TCR beta chain was sequenced in a study of cytomegalovirus exposure and HLA in healthy donors. Study-wide background: Caucasian-associated ancestry cluster membership applied to over 80% of 300 to 450 genotyped donors. Overall study findings and caveats: A later examination showed that TCR association rates differed by HLA locus, with DRB1 most and HLA-C fewest.

As to this clone: The antigen remains unidentified.

PCR primers comprised 60 Vbeta and 13 Jbeta primers. TCRdb's copy holds only in-frame clones and misses some; the assay was immunoSEQ multiplex PCR. The profile shows more than 150,000 clones, 80% of them singletons. The CDR3 sequence is 11 residues long. Between the trimmed V and J ends, which lost 5 bases and 2 bases, there was a span of 4 bases. Germline assignment: CDR1 MDHEN and CDR2 SYDVKM. The chain is built from TRBV28 and TRBJ2-7; D ambiguous. This receptor was identified in a woman aged 25 to 39 in good health and CMV-seronegative. Sequencing was done on a sample of PBMCs. This chain's CDR3 is CASSETYEQYF. CDR3 in DNA: TGTGCCAGCAGTGAGACCTACGAGCAGTACTTC.